This TCR beta chain originates from a study of glioma-infiltrating T cells after dendritic cell vaccination. Study in general: Autologous tumor lysate was loaded overnight onto monocyte-derived dendritic cells grown 7 to 8 days with IL-4 and GM-CSF.

Profiled with immunoSEQ multiplex PCR; TCRdb holds only in-frame clones, not every one. The sample carries 55,000 to 70,000 clones, approximately 85% recorded once. Germline CDR1 is SGDLS and CDR2 is YYNGEE. This CDR3 comprises 15 residues. The J segment lost 6 bases and the V segment lost 3 bases, leaving 6 bases of the junction unmatched. The V gene is TRBV9, the J gene TRBJ2-1, with 10 positions matching TRBD1. This receptor was identified in a human donor with glioblastoma. The source was blood, collected before dendritic cell vaccination. CDR3 coding DNA: TGTGCCAGCAGCGCCCGGACAGGGGGTGGCAATGAGCAGTTCTTC. Amino acids: CASSARTGGGNEQFF. Combining the CDR3 with reference TRBV9 and TRBJ2-1 gives the whole variable domain DSGVTQTPKHLITATGQRVTLRCSPRSGDLSVYWYQQSLDQGLQFLIQYYNGEERAKGNILERFSAQQFPDLHSELNLSSLELGDSALYFCASSARTGGGNEQFFGPGTRLTVL.